These 31 T cell receptor beta chains were sequenced from one sample in a study of blood T cell repertoires in COVID-19. Using immunoSEQ multiplex PCR, the repertoire was profiled, and TCRdb retains in-frame clones only, with some absent. The sample holds 250,000 or so clones, approximately 92% seen once. The specimen was peripheral blood. Receptors originate from a woman aged 40 to 49 who had recovered from COVID-19.

This clone has only a few counts. The rearrangement links TRBV14 to TRBJ2-7, with D possibly matching TRBD1 (6 bases). This CDR3 region has 13 residues. Trimming removed 0 bases at V and 9 bases at J, with 12 bases between. Germline assignment: CDR1 SGHDN and CDR2 FVKESK. Here the CDR3 DNA reads TGTGCCAGCAGCCAAGATCAAGGGGGATGGCAGTACTTC. It specifies CASSQDQGGWQYF.

The V and J genes are TRBV24-1 and TRBJ2-2; 9 bases align to TRBD2. The CDR3 extends over 14 amino acids. Trimming at V came to 9 bases and at J to 6 bases, leaving 7 bases not matched to a gene. From germline, CDR1 is KGHDR and CDR2 SFDVKD. CDR3 sequence (DNA): TGTGCCACCCAGCGGGAGGATTACGCCGGGGAGCTGTTTTTT. Translating it yields CATQREDYAGELFF.

CDR3 region: CASSLGLAADLRNEQFF. DNA for the CDR3: TGCGCCAGCAGCCTAGGGCTAGCGGCAGACTTGAGAAATGAGCAGTTCTTC. The chain joins TRBV4-3 to TRBJ2-1; 7 bases map to TRBD2. Germline V gene sequence: CDR1 LGHNA, CDR2 YSLEER. V lost 4 bases to trimming and J lost 7 bases; unmatched junction nucleotides: 16. CDR3 size: 17 residues.

V gene TRBV7-2 combines with J gene TRBJ1-1; 8 positions agree with TRBD1. The CDR3 consists of 15 residues. J gave up 7 bases and V 2 bases, and 9 bases lay outside the gene matches. In germline, CDR1 is SGHTA, CDR2 FQGNSA. Here the CDR3 reads CASSLFQGAQGEAFF. CDR3 nucleotides: TGTGCCAGCAGCTTATTCCAGGGGGCACAGGGTGAAGCTTTCTTT.

The chain combines TRBV11-1 with TRBJ2-1; 10 bases are a match to TRBD2. In germline, CDR1 is SGHAT, CDR2 FQDESV (reference sequence). This CDR3 region has 15 residues. With 5 bases clipped from V and 4 bases from J, the junction kept 5 bases outside the gene matches. The CDR3 DNA follows: TGTGCCAGCAGCCTGGGACTAGCGTTTTACAATGAGCAGTTCTTC. As protein: CASSLGLAFYNEQFF.

V is TRBV9 and J is TRBJ2-7, with a weak D call TRBD2 (5 bases). Trimming removed 0 bases from V and 0 bases from J, with 7 bases in between. The length of the CDR3 is 14 residues. Germline V gives CDR1 SGDLS, CDR2 YYNGEE. CDR3 DNA sequence: TGTGCCAGCAGCGTAGAAGAGGGCTCCTACGAGCAGTACTTC. Translation gives CASSVEEGSYEQYF.

This clone was observed once. The V call is TRBV28, the J call TRBJ1-2; weak D call: TRBD1 (5 bases). V was clipped by 6 bases and J by 7 bases, with 21 bases between them. The germline V gene has CDR1 MDHEN and CDR2 SYDVKM. The CDR3 runs to 15 residues. Written as DNA, the CDR3 is TGTGCCAGCAGCTTAGACCAGGGCAGTCACGGTGGCTACACCTTC. This codes for CASSLDQGSHGGYTF.

The V call is TRBV10-2, the J call TRBJ1-4, with D possibly TRBD1 on 5 matching bases. Trimming shortened V by 8 bases and J by 0 bases, and 10 bases separated the two germline ends. This CDR3 has 14 residues. Germline assignment: CDR1 WSHSY and CDR2 SAAADI. The CDR3 nucleotides read TGCGCCAGCGGGACTCATACAACTAATGAAAAACTGTTTTTT. Its protein product is CASGTHTTNEKLFF.

V is TRBV30 and J is TRBJ1-2, with 7 nucleotides matching TRBD1. Trimming at V came to 2 bases and at J to 5 bases, leaving 8 bases not matched to a gene. CDR3 length equals 14 residues. Germline V CDR1 and CDR2: GTSNPN, SVGIG (reference sequence). The CDR3 region has the DNA TGTGCCTGGAGTACAACACAGGGGTGGTATGGCTACACCTTC. Protein product: CAWSTTQGWYGYTF.

J is TRBJ2-2 and V is TRBV12-3 or TRBV12-4; the D is unclear. CDR3 length: 11 residues. Trimming took off 7 bases at V and 7 bases at J, with 7 bases between the two ends. The CDR3 DNA sequence: TGTGCCAGCAAAATCCTCGGGGAGCTGTTTTTT. It specifies CASKILGELFF.

This rearrangement joins TRBV10-3 to TRBJ2-7, with a tentative D call TRBD1 (5 bases). This CDR3 has 12 residues. Germline-derived CDR1 and CDR2 are ENHRY and SYGVKD. V lost 8 bases and J 4 bases, leaving 12 bases between the germline ends. CDR3 nucleotide sequence: TGTGCCATCTCACGGACACTTTACGAGCAGTACTTC. Residues: CAISRTLYEQYF.

The rearrangement joins TRBV29-1 to TRBJ2-5; TRBD1 matches at 7 bases. The ends lost 6 bases at V and 5 bases at J; junction bases unmatched: 3. CDR3 length: 11 amino acids. Germline-derived CDR1 and CDR2 are SQVTM and ANQGSEA. In DNA, the CDR3 is TGCAGCGTGACAGGGTTGGAGACCCAGTACTTC. Its protein is CSVTGLETQYF.

The DNA of the CDR3 is TGTGCCAGCAGTGAGGCCAGCCTCCGCTACAATGAGCAGTTCTTC. This codes for CASSEASLRYNEQFF. The chain joins TRBV28 to TRBJ2-1; no definite D call. Germline V gene sequence: CDR1 MDHEN, CDR2 SYDVKM. This CDR3 is 15 amino acids long. V was pared by 5 bases and J by 3 bases, with 14 bases between.

The chain carries TRBV6-6 and TRBJ1-4; 10 positions match TRBD1. The CDR3 extends over 16 amino acids. V gave up 4 bases and J gave up 8 bases; unmatched junction bases: 10. Germline V CDR1 and CDR2: MNHNY, SVGAGI (reference sequence). The CDR3 loop is CASSLTRGTGDEKLFF. Written as DNA, the CDR3 is TGTGCCAGCAGTTTAACCCGCGGGACAGGGGACGAAAAACTGTTTTTT.

This rearrangement joins TRBV6-5 to TRBJ2-7, with 9 nucleotides matching TRBD1. V was pared by 5 bases and J by 2 bases, with 7 bases of the junction left unmatched. This CDR3 region has 15 residues. The germline V gene has CDR1 MNHEY and CDR2 SVGAGI. CDR3 protein: CASSTRTGATYEQYV. The CDR3 DNA sequence: TGTGCCAGCAGTACGCGGACAGGGGCGACCTACGAGCAGTACGTC.

This chain uses TRBV15 with TRBJ2-3, with 11 bases matching TRBD2. The CDR3 loop spans 16 amino acids. Trimming cost V 6 bases and J 0 bases; bases outside gene matches: 5. Looked up from germline, CDR1 is LNHNV and CDR2 is YYDKDF (reference sequence). The CDR3 loop reads CATRLGLAESTDTQYF. The CDR3 DNA reads TGTGCCACCAGGTTGGGACTAGCGGAAAGCACAGATACGCAGTATTTT.

This clone showed up just a few times. This chain joins TRBV4-1 and TRBJ2-1, with TRBD2 as a possible D gene (6 bases). V lost 3 bases and J 6 bases, leaving 15 bases between the germline ends. This CDR3 comprises 15 residues. CDR1 and CDR2 (germline): MGHRA, YSYEKL. CDR3 coding DNA: TGCGCCAGCAGCCAGATTTTTGCGGGGCCCAATGAGCAGTTCTTC. Translating it yields CASSQIFAGPNEQFF.

The V and J genes are TRBV10-3 and TRBJ2-3, with D perhaps matching TRBD2 (5 bases). This CDR3 has 16 residues. Per the germline V gene, CDR1 is ENHRY and CDR2 is SYGVKD. V was pared by 11 bases and J by 2 bases, with 23 bases between. CDR3 sequence: CASAAGLASNTDTQYF. CDR3 coding DNA: TGTGCCTCCGCGGCCGGTCTAGCCTCTAACACAGATACGCAGTATTTT.

CDR3 DNA sequence: TGTGCCAGCAGCTCGGGTGGCTCCTACAATGAGCAGTTCTTC. As protein: CASSSGGSYNEQFF. V and J are TRBV5-4 and TRBJ2-1, with D uncertain. CDR3 size: 14 residues. V was clipped by 3 bases and J by 0 bases, with 7 bases between them. CDR1 is SGHNT and CDR2 is YYREEE in the germline V gene (reference sequence). Together with reference TRBV5-4 and TRBJ2-1, the CDR3 gives the full variable domain: ETGVTQSPTHLIKTRGQQVTLRCSSQSGHNTVSWYQQALGQGPQFIFQYYREEENGRGNFPPRFSGLQFPNYSSELNVNALELDDSALYLCASSSGGSYNEQFFGPGTRLTVL.

This chain links TRBV3-1 (or the pseudogene TRBV3-2) with TRBJ2-1; D may be TRBD1 (5 bases). The V gene's germline CDR1 is LGHDT and CDR2 YNNKEL (reference sequence). V lost 5 bases and J 7 bases, leaving 15 bases between the germline ends. The CDR3 length is 14 residues. The chain's CDR3 is CASSLYAGMNEQFF. Written as DNA, the CDR3 is TGTGCCAGCAGCTTATACGCAGGGATGAATGAGCAGTTCTTC.

Written as DNA, the CDR3 is TGTGCCAGCAGTTACTCGACCGCTGGGGCTTTTCATGAGCAGTTCTTC. This sequence encodes CASSYSTAGAFHEQFF. V is TRBV6-5 and J is TRBJ2-1; tentative D call: TRBD1 (5 bases). Looked up from germline, CDR1 is MNHEY and CDR2 is SVGAGI. This CDR3 is built from 16 residues. V was trimmed by 0 bases and J by 8 bases, leaving 17 bases between them.

The rearrangement joins TRBV7-9 to TRBJ1-1, with D hard to call. Germline CDR1 SEHNR, CDR2 FQNEAQ (reference sequence). V lost 4 bases to trimming and J lost 0 bases, with 15 bases between them. The CDR3 loop spans 16 amino acids. The CDR3 protein is CASSSGEGYVNTEAFF. CDR3 DNA sequence: TGTGCCAGCAGCTCCGGGGAAGGATATGTGAACACTGAAGCTTTCTTT.

This chain joins TRBV24-1 and TRBJ2-3; TRBD2 agrees at 7 bases. The CDR3 is 16 residues long. From germline, CDR1 is KGHDR and CDR2 SFDVKD. The J segment lost 4 bases and the V segment lost 4 bases, leaving 10 bases of the junction unmatched. CDR3 nucleotides: TGTGCCACCAGTGACCGTAGCGGGCCGATGTCAGATACGCAGTATTTT. It translates to CATSDRSGPMSDTQYF.

CDR3 bases: TGTGCCAGCAGCCTCGGACTAGCGGGAGTCCCCGGGGAGCTGTTTTTT. Amino acid sequence: CASSLGLAGVPGELFF. This sequence joins TRBV3-1 (or the pseudogene TRBV3-2) and TRBJ2-2; 13 bases align to TRBD2. The length of the CDR3 is 16 residues. V lost 4 bases and J lost 6; bases outside the gene matches: 5. Germline V lookup: CDR1 LGHDT, CDR2 YNNKEL (reference sequence).

The chain carries TRBV6-6 and TRBJ2-2; 11 bases agree with TRBD2. Germline CDR1 MNHNY, CDR2 SVGAGI (reference sequence). This CDR3 has 15 residues. The V and J ends lost 8 bases and 7 bases, in that order; junction bases with no gene match: 9. The CDR3 is CASHVAGGHGGELFF. Written as DNA, the CDR3 is TGTGCCAGCCATGTAGCGGGGGGGCACGGCGGGGAGCTGTTTTTT.

This rearrangement joins TRBV27 to TRBJ1-2, with D perhaps matching TRBD1 (6 bases). Between the trimmed V and J ends, which lost 5 bases and 4 bases, there was a span of 11 bases. The CDR3 has 13 amino acids. Germline V gives CDR1 MNHEY, CDR2 SMNVEV (reference sequence). DNA of the CDR3: TGTGCCAGCAGTAAAACAGGGAGCTATGGCTACACCTTC. Translation gives CASSKTGSYGYTF.

The V gene is TRBV2, the J gene TRBJ2-5; 8 bases fit TRBD2. The CDR3 is 12 residues long. The J segment lost 4 bases and the V segment lost 9 bases, leaving 4 bases of the junction unmatched. Looked up from germline, CDR1 is SNHLY and CDR2 is FYNNEI. CDR3 in DNA: TGTGCCAGTGGGGGACTAGTAGAGACCCAGTACTTC. Translating gives CASGGLVETQYF.

This chain links TRBV11-2 with TRBJ2-7, with 10 positions matching TRBD2. The trim removed 6 bases at V and 7 bases at J, leaving 6 bases unmatched. CDR3 size: 13 residues. Germline values: CDR1 SGHAT, CDR2 FQNNGV. The CDR3 nucleotides are TGTGCCAGCAGTCCCGGGACTAGCGAGGAGCAGTACTTC. It specifies CASSPGTSEEQYF.

This clone was seen once. The J gene is TRBJ1-1, the V gene TRBV19; TRBD1 agrees at 9 bases. The CDR3 covers 17 residues. J gave up 5 bases and V 6 bases, and 16 bases lay outside the gene matches. Germline V lookup: CDR1 LNHDA, CDR2 SQIVND (reference sequence). Here the CDR3 DNA reads TGTGCCAGTAGCCGGACAGGGGCGGGGATTGGATCGACTGAAGCTTTCTTT. Amino acids: CASSRTGAGIGSTEAFF.

J is TRBJ1-4 and V is TRBV15; D unresolved. Germline V gene lookup returns CDR1 LNHNV and CDR2 YYDKDF (reference sequence). The CDR3 length is 16 residues. The V end was cut by 3 bases, the J end by 0 bases, with 11 bases between. The CDR3 coding sequence is TGTGCCACCAGCAGGGACGGGAGTGCAACTAATGAAAAACTGTTTTTT. Translation: CATSRDGSATNEKLFF.

The V call is TRBV5-1, the J call TRBJ1-5, with D unresolved. Germline V gene data show CDR1 as SGHRS and CDR2 as YFSETQ. V lost 4 bases to trimming and J lost 1 base, with 9 bases between them. This CDR3 contains 14 residues. The CDR3: CASSTAVSNQPQHF. The CDR3 DNA sequence: TGCGCCAGCAGCACTGCGGTAAGCAATCAGCCCCAGCATTTT.